The 13 T cell receptor beta chains presented below share a single source sample, sequenced in a study of T cell responses to AZD1222 COVID-19 vaccine. Only in-frame clones appear in the TCRdb table, and some are missing; sequencing was by immunoSEQ multiplex PCR. The sample includes around 110,000 clones, roughly nine tenths of them seen just once. Sequencing was performed on peripheral blood, taken on day 0 of AZD1222 vaccination. The receptors were gathered from an adult in good health.

The rearrangement joins TRBV7-9 to TRBJ1-4; a possible D gene is TRBD1 (6 bases). CDR1 SEHNR and CDR2 FQNEAQ come from the germline V gene (reference sequence). Trimming left V 8 bases short and J 7 bases short, with 14 bases between. The CDR3 runs to 13 residues. The CDR3 region has the DNA TGTGCCAGCCGTACAGGGCTAGGTGAAAAACTGTTTTTT. This translates into CASRTGLGEKLFF.

The genes are TRBV4-3 and TRBJ2-5, with TRBD1 matching 7 bases. V shed 2 bases, J shed 5 bases, and the junction held 11 bases outside the gene matches. The V gene's germline CDR1 is LGHNA and CDR2 YSLEER. The CDR3 has 16 residues. This CDR3 reads CASSQNPGTAGETQYF. The CDR3 nucleotides read TGCGCCAGCAGCCAAAACCCGGGGACAGCAGGGGAGACCCAGTACTTC.

This clone has only one observation. The chain recombines TRBV7-5 with TRBJ2-3; the table's D gene call, TRBD1, was not cross checked with the DNA. TRBV7-5 is designated a pseudogene. The CDR3 is 18 residues long. CDR3 residues: CVRSLGPVPGASTDTQYF. As DNA, the CDR3 is TGTGTCAGAAGCTTAGGTCCAGTACCTGGGGCTAGCACAGATACGCAGTATTTT.

The gene calls are TRBV24-1 and TRBJ2-4; D possibly uses TRBD1 or TRBD2 (5 bases each). Germline loops: CDR1 KGHDR, CDR2 SFDVKD. V was cut by 3 bases and J by 11 bases, with 16 bases left in between. There are 14 residues in the CDR3. CDR3 sequence: CATSDTRDGSLQYF. Here the CDR3 DNA reads TGTGCCACCAGTGATACCCGGGACGGATCCCTTCAGTACTTC.

This clone was seen a single time. The rearrangement uses TRBV5-1 and TRBJ1-5, with 11 bases fitting TRBD1. V trimming: 4 bases; J trimming: 0 bases; junction bases outside the gene matches: 3. From germline, CDR1 is SGHRS and CDR2 YFSETQ. The CDR3 has 16 amino acids. The CDR3 region has the DNA TGCGCCAGCAGCCCTGGACAGGGGGCTAGCAATCAGCCCCAGCATTTT. Protein sequence: CASSPGQGASNQPQHF.

DNA of the CDR3: TGTGCCACCAGTGAGGGCGGGGGTGGCAGGGAGAATGAGCAGTTCTTC. It is translated as CATSEGGGGRENEQFF. The gene calls are TRBV24-1 and TRBJ2-1, with TRBD2 matching over 7 bases. V shed 4 bases, J shed 7 bases, and the junction held 12 bases outside the gene matches. The germline V gene encodes CDR1 KGHDR and CDR2 SFDVKD. The CDR3 length is 16 residues.

This clone was seen a single time. The J gene is TRBJ2-2, the V gene TRBV7-3, with a possible D match to TRBD2 (5 bases). CDR3 length: 14 amino acids. V lost 5 bases and J lost 2, with 9 bases in between. CDR1 is SGHTA and CDR2 is FQGTGA in the germline V gene. Written as DNA, the CDR3 is TGTGCCAGCAGCGAGGAGGTTAACACCGGGGAGCTGTTTTTT. It yields the protein CASSEEVNTGELFF.

This chain connects TRBV4-3 to TRBJ2-7; the match to TRBD1 covers 7 bases. V lost 4 bases to trimming and J lost 4 bases; unmatched junction nucleotides: 10. The CDR3 spans 15 residues. Germline CDR1 LGHNA, CDR2 YSLEER. The CDR3 loop is CASSPTGTAPYEQYF. The CDR3 nucleotides read TGCGCCAGCAGCCCTACCGGGACAGCACCTTACGAGCAGTACTTC.

The rearrangement uses TRBV7-9 and TRBJ2-7; the match to TRBD2 covers 7 bases. The CDR3 is made up of 13 amino acids. V lost 3 bases, J lost 2 bases, and 1 base stayed unmatched. Germline CDR1 reads SEHNR; CDR2 reads FQNEAQ (reference sequence). The CDR3 loop reads CASSFGGTYEQYF. The CDR3 DNA follows: TGTGCCAGCAGCTTCGGGGGGACCTACGAGCAGTACTTC.

This chain joins TRBV7-9 and TRBJ1-5; 7 positions match TRBD1. In germline, CDR1 is SEHNR, CDR2 FQNEAQ (reference sequence). The CDR3 is 15 residues long. The V segment lost 1 base and the J segment 3 bases; nucleotides outside the gene matches: 3. In nucleotides, the CDR3 is TGTGCCAGCAGCTTAGAGGGACAGCCCAATCAGCCCCAGCATTTT. This sequence encodes CASSLEGQPNQPQHF.

This sequence joins TRBV6-2 or TRBV6-3 and TRBJ2-3, with D possibly being TRBD2 (6 bases). The ends were cut back, 2 bases at V and 1 base at J, with 19 bases in the middle. The CDR3 contains 18 residues. CDR1 is MNHEY, CDR2 SVGEGT, per germline. CDR3 sequence (DNA): TGTGCCAGCAGTTACCAGTACTACCGGGACTTGGGCACAGATACGCAGTATTTT. Its translation is CASSYQYYRDLGTDTQYF.

This chain's CDR3 is CASSPHSTGYTEAFF. CDR3 sequence (DNA): TGTGCCAGCAGCCCCCACTCGACAGGGTACACTGAAGCTTTCTTT. This chain links TRBV7-2 with TRBJ1-1, with 7 bases matching TRBD1. V dropped 5 bases and J dropped 3; count of bases not matched to a gene: 9. The CDR3 runs 15 residues. Germline assignment: CDR1 SGHTA and CDR2 FQGNSA.

V and J are TRBV6-1 and TRBJ1-5; unclear D gene. This CDR3 contains 13 residues. With 2 bases removed from V and 4 bases from J, the gap between germline ends came to 6 bases. The V gene's germline CDR1 is MNHNS and CDR2 SASEGT. CDR3 sequence reads: CASSEMPNQPQHF. CDR3 in DNA: TGTGCCAGCAGTGAAATGCCGAATCAGCCCCAGCATTTT.